The 23 T cell receptor beta chains listed next were all sequenced from one sample in a study of T cells in Graves' hyperthyroidism and ophthalmopathy (dated by TCRdb to between 2018 and 2020). The library was made by multiplex PCR. TCRdb lists the instrument as Illumina HiSeq 2000. The TCR beta CDR3 regions were amplified from RNA transcripts. The TCR CDR3 was subjected to a first round of RT-PCR using the HTBI primer set and the Qiagen OneStep RT-PCR kit. TCRdb reworked the public reads: Q25 trimming with fastp, MiXCR clone assembly, productive beta chains retained. Duplicate CDR3 protein sequences are folded into a single record with the most common DNA and genes. Present in this sample are approximately 400,000 distinct CDR3 sequences, approximately 13% of which were seen just once. The top ten constitute about a fifth of the sample. The sample comprised blood. These receptors all come from a man aged 25 to 40 with Graves' hyperthyroidism that later progressed to Graves' ophthalmopathy.

The chain carries TRBV6-5 and TRBJ2-7; D gene ambiguous. V shed 2 bases and J shed 0 bases, with 11 bases lying between them. Germline-derived CDR1 and CDR2 are MNHEY and SVGAGI. The CDR3 contains 15 residues. CDR3 residues: CASSYATGGSYEQYF. In DNA form, the CDR3 reads TGTGCCAGCAGTTACGCTACGGGTGGCTCCTACGAGCAGTACTTC.

V and J are TRBV11-2 and TRBJ2-4; a possible D gene is TRBD2 (7 bases). Germline values: CDR1 SGHAT, CDR2 FQNNGV. CDR3 length: 17 residues. V was clipped by 0 bases and J by 3 bases, with 15 bases between them. CDR3 DNA sequence: TGTGCCAGCAGCTTAGATAGGGGGGGGGGCGGCAAAAACATTCAGTACTTC. Its protein is CASSLDRGGGGKNIQYF.

This clonotype came up a few times. The V call is TRBV5-1, the J call TRBJ1-2; TRBD1 agrees at 10 bases. The CDR3 extends over 15 amino acids. The J segment lost 4 bases and the V segment lost 4 bases, leaving 7 bases of the junction unmatched. Per the germline V gene, CDR1 is SGHRS and CDR2 is YFSETQ. CDR3 residues: CASSMDRGFGYGYTF. The CDR3 region has the DNA TGCGCCAGCAGCATGGACAGGGGGTTTGGCTATGGCTACACCTTC. Full variable domain (outside the CDR3, taken from reference TRBV5-1 and TRBJ1-2): KAGVTQTPRYLIKTRGQQVTLSCSPISGHRSVSWYQQTPGQGLQFLFEYFSETQRNKGNFPGRFSGRQFSNSRSEMNVSTLELGDSALYLCASSMDRGFGYGYTFGSGTRLTVV.

This sequence joins TRBV20-1 and TRBJ2-2; 7 bases align to TRBD2. CDR1 DFQATT and CDR2 SNEGSKA come from the germline V gene (reference sequence). The CDR3 runs to 13 residues. J gave up 4 bases and V 7 bases, and 6 bases lay outside the gene matches. DNA for the CDR3: TGCAGTGGATCGACGGGGGGCACCGGGGAGCTGTTTTTT. This translates into CSGSTGGTGELFF.

Only one count was recorded for this clonotype. One base away lies a much larger clone, so this may be a sequencing read error. The chain carries TRBV6-6 and TRBJ1-1, with 8 bases matching TRBD1. Per the germline V gene, CDR1 is MNHNY and CDR2 is SVGAGI (reference sequence). The CDR3 length is 15 residues. The trim removed 0 bases at V and 5 bases at J, leaving 5 bases unmatched. CDR3 amino acids: CASSYSAGGWTEAFF. In nucleotides, the CDR3 is TGTGCCAGCAGTTACTCGGCAGGGGGCTGGACTGAAGCTTTCTTT.

V is TRBV7-8 and J is TRBJ2-1, with 7 nucleotides matching TRBD2. V trimming: 4 bases; J trimming: 5 bases; junction bases outside the gene matches: 26. Germline CDR1 and CDR2: SGHVS and FQNEAQ. The CDR3 is made up of 21 amino acids. CDR3 bases: TGTGCCAGCAGCTCTGGCTCACCGGGACTACATCCCGACTCTTCCGACAATGAGCAGTTCTTC. Translating gives CASSSGSPGLHPDSSDNEQFF.

V usage is TRBV29-1 and J usage is TRBJ2-1, with TRBD2 identical over 9 bases. J was trimmed by 4 bases and V by 7 bases; bases with no gene match: 11. The CDR3 covers 15 residues. CDR1 SQVTM and CDR2 ANQGSEA come from the germline V gene. This CDR3 is CSAHSRGGAYNEQFF. The CDR3 nucleotides read TGCAGCGCTCACTCCCGCGGGGGGGCTTACAATGAGCAGTTCTTC.

The V gene is TRBV6-1, the J gene TRBJ1-1; D gene ambiguous. Trimming stripped 3 bases from V and 2 bases from J, with 13 bases between. This CDR3 spans 15 amino acids. Looked up from germline, CDR1 is MNHNS and CDR2 is SASEGT. The chain's CDR3 is CASSETPLENTEAFF. CDR3 nucleotides: TGTGCCAGCAGTGAGACGCCACTGGAAAACACTGAAGCTTTCTTT.

This clonotype was recorded at least ten times. The J gene is TRBJ1-2, the V gene TRBV12-3 or TRBV12-4; a weak D match, TRBD1 (5 bases). This CDR3 has 14 residues. The ends were cut back, 6 bases at V and 2 bases at J, with 13 bases in the middle. DNA of the CDR3: TGTGCCAGCAGCCCCCTGGGACCAAACTATGGCTACACCTTC. This sequence encodes CASSPLGPNYGYTF.

This clonotype showed up just a few times. The chain has TRBV20-1 and TRBJ1-1; 11 nucleotides line up with TRBD1. Germline CDR1 reads DFQATT; CDR2 reads SNEGSKA (reference sequence). CDR3 length: 13 amino acids. The V gene end was trimmed by 4 bases and the J gene end by 5 bases; junction bases not matched to a gene: 3. The DNA for the CDR3 is TGCAGTGCTACCCGGGACAGGGGGACTGAAGCTTTCTTT. Residues: CSATRDRGTEAFF.

This clonotype was counted ten times or more. The chain couples TRBV11-2 to TRBJ2-5; unclear D gene. Trimming pared 5 bases from V and 1 base from J, leaving 8 bases between. This CDR3 is 13 amino acids long. CDR1 and CDR2 (germline): SGHAT, FQNNGV. CDR3 in amino acids: CASSQTTQETQYF. Here the CDR3 DNA reads TGTGCCAGCAGCCAAACTACCCAAGAGACCCAGTACTTC.

Details on this clonotype: This may stem from a read error, because a much larger clone lies one nucleotide away. The chain is built from TRBV11-2 and TRBJ2-7, with D unclear. From germline, CDR1 is SGHAT and CDR2 FQNNGV. The CDR3 runs to 14 residues. The chain's CDR3 is CDSSLEVASYEQYF. DNA of the CDR3: TGTGACAGCAGCTTAGAGGTCGCCTCCTACGAGCAGTACTTC.

This clonotype was found many times. The chain carries TRBV5-1 and TRBJ2-1; TRBD2 matches at 12 bases. The CDR3 runs to 17 residues. The ends lost 0 bases at V and 4 bases at J; junction bases unmatched: 5. The germline gives CDR1 SGHRS, CDR2 YFSETQ. CDR3 nucleotide sequence: TGCGCCAGCAGCTTGGCCGTCGGACTAGCGGGGTACAATGAGCAGTTCTTC. Residues: CASSLAVGLAGYNEQFF.

In its sample, this clonotype was seen many times. The chain uses TRBV20-1 and TRBJ1-1; a possible D gene is TRBD1 (5 bases). The CDR3 totals 13 residues. The V gene's germline CDR1 is DFQATT and CDR2 SNEGSKA (reference sequence). The V end was cut by 5 bases, the J end by 1 base, with 11 bases between. CDR3 amino acids: CSALLGGNTEAFF. Here the CDR3 DNA reads TGCAGTGCTCTCCTGGGGGGGAACACTGAAGCTTTCTTT.

This clonotype was observed at least ten times. The V gene is TRBV11-2, the J gene TRBJ1-6, with D perhaps matching TRBD1 (5 bases). The V end lost 1 base, the J end lost 4 bases, and 11 bases lay between the germline ends. CDR3 length equals 16 residues. CDR1 is SGHAT, CDR2 FQNNGV, per germline. CDR3 sequence: CASSLGQGPYNSPLHF. The CDR3 DNA sequence: TGTGCCAGCAGCTTAGGGCAGGGCCCTTATAATTCACCCCTCCACTTT.

This chain links TRBV28 with TRBJ2-3, with unresolved D. The V gene's germline CDR1 is MDHEN and CDR2 SYDVKM. V lost 3 bases and J 5 bases, leaving 6 bases between the germline ends. This CDR3 is built from 12 residues. This CDR3 reads CASSFWRDTQYF. CDR3 nucleotides: TGTGCCAGCAGTTTTTGGAGAGATACGCAGTATTTT.

This clonotype showed up many times. The genes are TRBV6-5 and TRBJ1-1; no clear D gene. Germline V gives CDR1 MNHEY, CDR2 SVGAGI. The CDR3 has 13 amino acids. Trimming pared 0 bases from V and 7 bases from J, leaving 9 bases between. The CDR3 nucleotides read TGTGCCAGCAGTTACTCGGAGGTTAGTGAAGCTTTCTTT. It is translated as CASSYSEVSEAFF.

This clonotype showed up many times. The chain recombines TRBV28 with TRBJ1-4; D remains ambiguous. Germline CDR1 reads MDHEN; CDR2 reads SYDVKM. The CDR3 runs 13 residues. V dropped 8 bases and J dropped 8 bases, with 15 bases sitting between them. The CDR3 nucleotides read TGTGCCAGCCTGACCGGGCCCCAAGAAAAACTGTTTTTT. This encodes CASLTGPQEKLFF.

This clonotype was recorded many times. The V gene is TRBV2, the J gene TRBJ2-2; D not certain. V lost 6 bases, J lost 4 bases, and 3 bases lay in between. The CDR3 contains 11 residues. Per germline, CDR1 SNHLY and CDR2 FYNNEI. The DNA of the CDR3 is TGTGCCAGCAGGGTCACCGGGGAGCTGTTTTTT. Translated: CASRVTGELFF.

This clonotype was counted ten times or more. The chain couples TRBV13 to TRBJ1-1; 7 nucleotides line up with TRBD1. Trimming removed 5 bases from V and 4 bases from J; junction bases left unmatched: 19. The CDR3 totals 18 residues. Germline assignment: CDR1 PRHDT and CDR2 FYEKMQ (reference sequence). DNA for the CDR3: TGTGCCAGCAGCCGCGCGACAGGGTTGGGAAGAATGAGCACTGAAGCTTTCTTT. The encoded protein is CASSRATGLGRMSTEAFF.

This clonotype was observed at least ten times. The V and J genes are TRBV3-1 and TRBJ1-3; D not resolved. The CDR3 is 12 residues long. Trimming removed 4 bases from V and 4 bases from J, with 5 bases in between. The germline CDR1 and CDR2 sequences are LGHDT and YNNKEL (reference sequence). Here the CDR3 DNA reads TGTGCCAGCAGCCCTAGGGGAAACACCATATATTTT. Its translation is CASSPRGNTIYF.

The table lists this clonotype with many counts. The genes are TRBV30 and TRBJ1-2, with 7 bases aligning to TRBD1. Germline CDR1 GTSNPN, CDR2 SVGIG (reference sequence). This CDR3 region has 13 residues. Trimming took 3 bases from V and 8 from J; bases not matched to a gene: 9. CDR3 sequence reads: CAWSPGQLYGYTF. DNA for the CDR3: TGTGCCTGGAGCCCGGGACAGTTGTACGGCTACACCTTC.

A few counts support this clonotype. V is TRBV24-1 and J is TRBJ1-2; TRBD1 is a possible D gene (6 bases). V shed 3 bases and J shed 4 bases, with 11 bases lying between them. There are 14 residues in the CDR3. Germline assignment: CDR1 KGHDR and CDR2 SFDVKD. In nucleotides, the CDR3 is TGTGCCACCAGTGATCAGGACAGATCCTATGGCTACACCTTC. It encodes CATSDQDRSYGYTF.